This T cell receptor (beta chain) is from a study of siplizumab effects on memory and regulatory T cells. Sequencing of each sample assayed some 10^5 TCR templates. The data were produced by immunoSEQ multiplex PCR, yet TCRdb's version contains in-frame clones alone and is incomplete. The data contain 80,000 to 130,000 clones, around 92% of them singletons. This CDR3 is built from 14 residues. The germline gives CDR1 SGHRS, CDR2 YFSETQ. Trimming cost V 4 bases and J 2 bases, with 10 bases left between them. This clone showed up just once. Antigen: not known. Study-level results: Naive T cells appeared more varied than memory cells and looked like key alloresponse contributors. For siplizumab cultures, the suppressive function of their proliferating Tregs was not confirmed. Versus around 30% in controls, the mappable alloreactive CD4+ clones averaged about 63% Treg-derived with siplizumab.

The clonotype comes from a human donor in good health. Some clones in this sample may be carry-over from other donors' samples. Input material: CD4+ T cells sorted from blood. The gene calls are TRBV5-1 and TRBJ2-1; D possibly corresponds to TRBD2 (6 bases). CDR3 in DNA: TGCGCCAGCAGCCTCGGGAGTCCCTACAATGAGCAGTTCTTC. It codes for CASSLGSPYNEQFF. The full variable domain, with the rest looked up from reference TRBV5-1 and TRBJ2-1, is KAGVTQTPRYLIKTRGQQVTLSCSPISGHRSVSWYQQTPGQGLQFLFEYFSETQRNKGNFPGRFSGRQFSNSRSEMNVSTLELGDSALYLCASSLGSPYNEQFFGPGTRLTVL.